The clone carrying this T cell receptor (beta chain) is labeled as medium-sized (0.01 to 0.1%). The antigen remains unidentified. The record originates from a study of OX40 agonist ivuxolimab in advanced cancers. Study details: Prior anti-PD-1, anti-PD-L1 or anti-CTLA-4 therapy did not bar entry, and approximately 43% had some.

TCRdb keeps only in-frame clones here, not all; method: immunoSEQ multiplex PCR. The profile covers around 20,000 clones, with just under 75% appearing a single time and 26% taken by the ten largest. The length of the CDR3 is 13 residues. V shed 6 bases and J shed 4 bases, with 10 bases lying between them. Per germline, CDR1 SNHLY and CDR2 FYNNEI. Points from the study as a whole: Clonal expansion from baseline to week 6 occurred in both CD4+ and CD8+ T cells.

This chain connects TRBV2 to TRBJ1-5; perhaps TRBD1 as D (6 bases). This specimen was CD4+ or CD8+ T cells sorted from blood, taken in a trial of the OX40 agonist ivuxolimab. The origin of this receptor is an adult with an advanced solid tumor such as melanoma, head and neck, liver or kidney cancer. CDR3 DNA: TGTGCCAGCAGCCGAGGACAGAATCAGCCCCAGCATTTT. Amino acids: CASSRGQNQPQHF.